This paragraph reports one T cell receptor beta chain. CDR1 is SGDLS and CDR2 is YYNGEE in the germline V gene. The CDR3 runs to 13 residues. V shed 0 bases and J shed 4 bases, with 7 bases lying between them. In the study's own analysis: Estimation of nucleated cell counts relied on the amplification of reference gene primers. Generated by immunoSEQ multiplex PCR, the TCRdb table keeps only in-frame clones and is missing some. For V, J and clone size, that table is used; D and trimming come from the DNA. The sample lists about 270,000 clones; about nine tenths were seen once. The sample is drawn from a study of blood T cell repertoires in COVID-19. Looking at the study overall: The origin of the acute and convalescent COVID-19 samples was the United States, Italy and Spain.

Participants were aged about 18 to 100 years from approximately 23 US areas. Donors were grouped by their self-reported clinical history. V gene TRBV9 combines with J gene TRBJ2-5, with a tentative D call TRBD1 (5 bases). The sequence came from a middle-aged woman with acute COVID-19. The sample consisted of PBMCs or T cells enriched from blood (not recorded which). Here the CDR3 reads CASSVGRGETQYF. For the CDR3, the DNA is TGTGCCAGCAGCGTAGGTAGGGGAGAGACCCAGTACTTC.